The 2 T cell receptor beta chains below were found in one sample sequenced in a study of lymphopenia after photon versus proton radiotherapy. This table comes from immunoSEQ multiplex PCR, and its TCRdb copy is limited to in-frame clones, with some not included. The sample contains about 12,000 clones, more than 70% of which appear only once. Sample: peripheral blood, taken from a patient treated with proton-based radiotherapy. The receptors shown here come from a man in his 60s with pancreatic cancer.

This chain connects TRBV7-3 to TRBJ2-3; possibly TRBD1 or TRBD2 for D (6 bases each). Germline CDR1 is SGHTA and CDR2 is FQGTGA. V gave up 5 bases and J gave up 2 bases, with 14 bases separating them. This CDR3 spans 15 amino acids. CDR3 residues: CASSPGGGPTDTQYF. The DNA of the CDR3 is TGTGCCAGCAGCCCCGGAGGGGGACCCACAGATACGCAGTATTTT. Full variable domain (rest looked up from reference TRBV7-3 and TRBJ2-3): GAGVSQTPSNKVTEKGKYVELRCDPISGHTALYWYRQSLGQGPEFLIYFQGTGAADDSGLPNDRFFAVRPEGSVSTLKIQRTERGDSAVYLCASSPGGGPTDTQYFGPGTRLTVL.

CDR3 residues: CASRGLFSSGNTIYF. Here the CDR3 DNA reads TGTGCCAGCAGGGGACTTTTCAGCTCTGGAAACACCATATATTTT. The genes are TRBV6-5 and TRBJ1-3; D possibly corresponds to TRBD1 (5 bases). The CDR3 spans 15 residues. The V and J ends lost 6 bases and 0 bases respectively, with 12 bases between them. In germline, CDR1 is MNHEY, CDR2 SVGAGI.